This T cell receptor beta chain was captured by sequencing in a study of technical replicates of blood from a handful of donors. Measured with immunoSEQ multiplex PCR; TCRdb has only the in-frame clones, and not every one. The table lists about 78,000 clones, 93% of them singletons. V shed 4 bases and J 7 bases; nucleotides not matched to a gene: 10. The CDR3 runs to 16 residues. Germline loops: CDR1 MDHEN, CDR2 SYDVKM. This receptor was obtained from a human donor in good health. The J gene is TRBJ1-5, the V gene TRBV28; 10 bases fit TRBD1. The sample taken for sequencing was T cells isolated from PBMCs. The CDR3 DNA reads TGTGCCAGCAGTTCCTGGACCGGGACAGGGGACCAGCCCCAGCATTTT. Residues: CASSSWTGTGDQPQHF.